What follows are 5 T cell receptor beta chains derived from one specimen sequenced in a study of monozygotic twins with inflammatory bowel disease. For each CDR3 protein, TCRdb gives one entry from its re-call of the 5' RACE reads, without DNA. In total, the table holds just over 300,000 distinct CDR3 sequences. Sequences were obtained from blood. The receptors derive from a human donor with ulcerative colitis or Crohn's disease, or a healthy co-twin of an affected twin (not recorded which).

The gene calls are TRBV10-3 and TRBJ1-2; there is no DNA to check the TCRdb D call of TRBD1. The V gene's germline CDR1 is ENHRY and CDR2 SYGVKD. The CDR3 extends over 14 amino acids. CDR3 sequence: CAISRPGGSSGYTF.

The CDR3 here is CASSLISREGELFF. V usage is TRBV7-9 and J usage is TRBJ2-2; lacking DNA, the TRBD1 call made by TCRdb goes unchecked. Germline V gene data show CDR1 as SEHNR and CDR2 as FQNEAQ (reference sequence). The CDR3 length is 14 residues.

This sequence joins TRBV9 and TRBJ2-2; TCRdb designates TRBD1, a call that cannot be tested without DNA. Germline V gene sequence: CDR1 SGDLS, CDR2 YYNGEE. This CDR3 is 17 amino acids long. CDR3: CASSVDLMVGGTGELFF.

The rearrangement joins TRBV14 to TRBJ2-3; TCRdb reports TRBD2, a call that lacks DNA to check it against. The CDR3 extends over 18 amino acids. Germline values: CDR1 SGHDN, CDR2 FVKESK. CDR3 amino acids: CASSQEFRSGRRTDTQYF.

This chain's CDR3 is CASSPSLAGLTDTQYF. The chain joins TRBV18 to TRBJ2-3; no DNA is available, so the TRBD2 call from TCRdb remains unchecked. Germline lookup yields CDR1 KGHSH and CDR2 LQKENI. This CDR3 spans 16 amino acids. The complete variable domain, with remaining parts taken from reference TRBV18 and TRBJ2-3, reads NAGVMQNPRHLVRRRGQEARLRCSPMKGHSHVYWYRQLPEEGLKFMVYLQKENIIDESGMPKERFSAEFPKEGPSILRIQQVVRGDSAAYFCASSPSLAGLTDTQYFGPGTRLTVL.